The rows below give T cell receptor beta chains drawn from one sample of a study of spatial heterogeneity in lung cancer. One entry per CDR3 protein, called by TCRdb with MiXCR from the 5' RACE reads. The sample has tens of thousands of distinct CDR3 sequences, about 7.6% seen once. The material was PBMCs, obtained at surgery. The origin of the receptors is a male donor with early-stage non-small cell lung cancer. Each CDR3 is given with its conserved first and last residue. A D gene is named only where the DNA matches it firmly. The size field is filled for only some rows; it gives once, few, many or a size class.

D gene,clone size,V gene,J gene,CDR3 protein,CDR3 DNA
-,many,TRBV29-1,TRBJ2-7,CSVGRDSSYEQYF,TGCAGCGTTGGGAGGGACTCCTCCTACGAGCAGTACTTC
-,many,TRBV29-1,TRBJ2-3,CSARQSTDTQYF,TGCAGCGCTCGACAGAGCACAGATACGCAGTATTTT
-,many,TRBV7-3,TRBJ1-2,CASSLTRANYGYTF,TGTGCCAGCAGCTTAACCAGAGCTAACTATGGCTACACCTTC
TRBD1,-,TRBV20-1,TRBJ2-1,CSARENRGGNEQFF,TGCAGTGCTAGGGAAAACAGGGGCGGCAATGAGCAGTTCTTC
-,many,TRBV20-1,TRBJ2-1,CSRSFRDEQFF,TGCAGCCGCTCATTCCGGGATGAGCAGTTCTTC
-,many,TRBV7-2,TRBJ2-2,CASSFSGLSTGELFF,TGTGCCAGCAGCTTTTCGGGACTCTCCACCGGGGAGCTGTTTTTT
-,many,TRBV28,TRBJ2-7,CASSLEWGLGYEQYF,TGTGCCAGCAGCCTAGAGTGGGGACTGGGGTACGAGCAGTACTTC
-,many,TRBV7-9,TRBJ1-1,CASSGRGATEAFF,TGTGCCAGCAGCGGGCGAGGGGCCACTGAAGCTTTCTTT
-,many,TRBV7-9,TRBJ2-3,CASSLSGSTDTQYF,TGTGCCAGCAGCTTATCAGGGAGCACAGATACGCAGTATTTT
-,few,TRBV10-3,TRBJ1-5,CAISASGLREQPQHF,TGTGCCATCAGCGCCTCCGGGCTTAGGGAGCAGCCCCAGCATTTT
TRBD2,few,TRBV2,TRBJ2-3,CASSGQLSGATDTQYF,TGTGCCAGCAGTGGGCAACTAAGCGGGGCCACAGATACGCAGTATTTT
TRBD2,few,TRBV28,TRBJ2-1,CASTWGGRENEQFF,TGTGCCAGCACCTGGGGCGGGAGGGAAAATGAGCAGTTCTTC
TRBD1,many,TRBV11-2,TRBJ2-1,CASSLPPGGDEQFF,TGTGCCAGCAGCTTACCCCCAGGGGGCGATGAGCAGTTCTTC
-,many,TRBV24-1,TRBJ2-6,CATSGSAPNVLTF,TGTGCCACCAGTGGGTCGGCTCCCAACGTCCTGACTTTC
-,many,TRBV29-1,TRBJ2-1,CSVGVNEQFF,TGCAGCGTTGGGGTGAATGAGCAGTTCTTC
TRBD2,many,TRBV3-1,TRBJ2-2,CASSQVWGGTGELFF,TGTGCCAGCAGCCAAGTCTGGGGAGGGACCGGGGAGCTGTTTTTT
-,medium-sized,TRBV19,TRBJ2-1,CASSRADIPAGQFF,TGTGCCAGTAGTAGAGCGGATATCCCCGCAGGGCAGTTCTTC
TRBD1,many,TRBV27,TRBJ1-2,CASSYLGTGGNYGYTF,TGTGCCAGCAGTTACCTAGGGACAGGGGGCAACTATGGCTACACCTTC
TRBD1,many,TRBV2,TRBJ1-1,CASSASTTGTEAFF,TGTGCCAGCAGTGCAAGCACGACAGGGACTGAAGCTTTCTTT
-,many,TRBV4-1,TRBJ1-3,CASSPPLGASGNTIYF,TGCGCCAGCAGCCCCCCTTTGGGGGCCTCTGGAAACACCATATATTTT
TRBD1,medium-sized,TRBV28,TRBJ2-4,CASSGQGIIQNIQYF,TGTGCCAGCAGTGGACAGGGAATAATCCAAAACATTCAGTACTTC
TRBD1,many,TRBV10-3,TRBJ1-6,CAITAGQDNSPLHF,TGTGCCATCACTGCGGGACAGGACAATTCACCCCTCCACTTT
TRBD1,many,TRBV7-8,TRBJ2-5,CASSLDRGGETQYF,TGTGCCAGCAGCTTAGACAGGGGCGGCGAGACCCAGTACTTC
-,few,TRBV5-1,TRBJ2-3,CASSRDSGTDTQYF,TGCGCCAGCAGCCGGGACTCTGGCACAGATACGCAGTATTTT
-,few,TRBV5-1,TRBJ2-1,CASSLGRGTYNEQFF,TGCGCCAGCAGCTTAGGCAGGGGTACCTACAATGAGCAGTTCTTC
TRBD1,many,TRBV6-6,TRBJ2-1,CASRGDSYNEQFF,TGTGCCAGCAGGGGGGACAGCTACAATGAGCAGTTCTTC
TRBD2,many,TRBV4-1,TRBJ2-4,CASSQEGLAVIQYF,TGCGCCAGCAGCCAAGAGGGACTAGCGGTCATTCAGTACTTC
-,-,TRBV5-4,TRBJ2-3,CASSLEGRGSITDTQYF,TGTGCCAGCAGCTTGGAGGGGAGAGGAAGTATAACAGATACGCAGTATTTT
-,-,TRBV18,TRBJ2-5,CASSPGATQETQYF,TGTGCCAGCTCGCCCGGAGCGACCCAAGAGACCCAGTACTTC
-,medium-sized,TRBV9,TRBJ1-3,CASSRGRQSLGNTIYF,TGTGCCAGCAGCCGGGGGCGGCAGAGCCTGGGAAACACCATATATTTT
-,many,TRBV6-5,TRBJ2-7,CASSKGYEQYF,TGTGCCAGCAGCAAAGGGTACGAGCAGTACTTC
-,many,TRBV7-9,TRBJ1-1,CASSLTEAFF,TGTGCCAGCAGCTTAACTGAAGCTTTCTTT
-,many,TRBV3-1,TRBJ2-5,CASSLRSFYQETQYF,TGTGCCAGCAGCCTGCGTAGTTTCTACCAAGAGACCCAGTACTTC
-,medium-sized,TRBV27,TRBJ2-1,CASSPTLAGEQFF,TGTGCCAGCAGTCCCACCCTAGCAGGTGAGCAGTTCTTC
TRBD1,-,TRBV7-3,TRBJ1-1,CASSRDRGDLEAFF,TGTGCCAGCAGTCGGGACAGGGGGGACCTTGAAGCTTTCTTT
-,many,TRBV10-3,TRBJ1-5,CAISEEGGREEEPQHF,TGTGCCATCAGTGAAGAGGGTGGGAGGGAAGAGGAACCCCAGCATTTT
TRBD2,many,TRBV28,TRBJ2-3,CASSEYGTSGGESTDTQYF,TGTGCCAGCAGTGAATACGGGACTAGCGGGGGGGAGAGCACAGATACGCAGTATTTT
-,many,TRBV7-3,TRBJ2-7,CASSPAGSYEQYF,TGTGCCAGCAGCCCGGCCGGGAGCTACGAGCAGTACTTC
TRBD1,-,TRBV2,TRBJ2-2,CASSATGAGEPFF,TGTGCCAGCAGTGCCACAGGGGCCGGGGAGCCGTTTTTT
-,many,TRBV28,TRBJ1-4,CASSFREGMGKLFF,TGTGCCAGCAGTTTCCGGGAGGGTATGGGAAAACTGTTTTTT
TRBD1,many,TRBV29-1,TRBJ2-1,CSVESGGAAQFF,TGCAGCGTTGAATCAGGGGGCGCCGCGCAGTTCTTC
TRBD2,many,TRBV10-3,TRBJ2-1,CAINTDHSGIPGNEQFF,TGTGCCATCAATACAGACCATAGCGGGATCCCTGGCAATGAGCAGTTCTTC
TRBD1,few,TRBV5-6,TRBJ2-4,CASSLVDRGKNIQYF,TGTGCCAGCAGCTTGGTCGACAGGGGCAAAAACATTCAGTACTTC
TRBD2,many,TRBV18,TRBJ2-3,CASSRLRGTSAPDTQYF,TGTGCCAGCTCCAGACTCCGAGGGACTAGCGCCCCAGATACGCAGTATTTT
-,many,TRBV10-3,TRBJ1-3,CAISPLTGPGNTIYF,TGTGCCATCAGCCCTTTGACAGGTCCTGGAAACACCATATATTTT
-,many,TRBV3-1,TRBJ2-3,CASSQVQGRDTDTQYF,TGTGCCAGCAGCCAAGTACAGGGGAGGGACACAGATACGCAGTATTTT
TRBD2,many,TRBV10-2,TRBJ2-5,CASTRLAGEETQYF,TGCGCCAGCACCCGACTAGCGGGGGAAGAGACCCAGTACTTC